This T cell receptor beta chain was sequenced during a study of shared clonotypes between healthy human individuals. Points from the study as a whole: The genetic and exposure-history diversity represented was limited by few donors.

Donors were healthy HIV-negative adults without recent acute infections or vaccinations. Note on this clone: No antigen is known for it.

In germline, CDR1 is KGHSH, CDR2 LQKENI. CDR3 length equals 15 residues. V was cut by 6 bases and J by 0 bases, with 14 bases left in between. An assay was performed, and its level was deep. Unsorted PBMC DNA was sequenced on ten immunoSEQ deep assay plates. Libraries were prepared by immunoSEQ multiplex PCR; TCRdb keeps only in-frame clonotypes and omits some of them. The table has 470,000 or so clones, roughly 80% seen once. The chain is built from TRBV18 and TRBJ1-1; perhaps TRBD1 as D (6 bases). The receptor was derived from a woman in her thirties or forties in good health. Some clones in this sample may be carry-over from other donors' samples. The specimen was PBMCs. The CDR3 bases are TGTGCCAGCTCCCGACAGGCGAATCTGAACACTGAAGCTTTCTTT. Its translation: CASSRQANLNTEAFF.